This T cell receptor beta chain was sequenced during a study of CD8 T cells in ankylosing spondylitis. Points from the study as a whole: Ankylosing spondylitis blood appeared to carry a characteristic TCR beta motif of eight or nine highly homologous variants. Significant enrichment of disease-linked clones was reportedly seen in matched ankylosing spondylitis synovial fluid. Disease-linked clones bore a CD8+ phenotype and were relatively rare in peripheral blood. Before this, some motif variants had been reported in reactive arthritis synovial fluid and blood.

This clonotype was found once. Its antigen is as yet unknown. The V end was cut by 5 bases, the J end by 6 bases, with 13 bases between. In germline, CDR1 is SGHNT, CDR2 YENEEA. This CDR3 has 14 residues. TCR beta libraries were made by quantitative 5'-RACE with molecular barcodes. TCRdb re-derived calls from the 5' RACE reads in MiXCR, one entry per CDR3 protein. The sample carries 300,000 to 400,000 distinct CDR3 sequences, under 25% recorded once. The specimen was blood, either unsorted or a sorted T cell fraction (not recorded which). The chain joins TRBV11-3 to TRBJ2-2, with D unclear. The clonotype originates from a male donor with ankylosing spondylitis. The CDR3, as DNA: TGTGCCAGCAGCCCAAGGACGCGTCCCGGGGAGCTGTTTTTT. It is translated as CASSPRTRPGELFF.